The rows below give T cell receptor beta chains drawn from one sample of a study of regulatory T cells in long-lasting Graves disease. Each CDR3 protein gets one entry after TCRdb re-called the multiplex PCR reads with MiXCR. The table lists a few hundred thousand distinct CDR3 sequences, roughly a quarter of them singletons, with roughly 30% in the top ten. The material was peripheral blood mononuclear cells (PBMCs), obtained when the disease was refractory, from a patient treated with antithyroid drugs. These receptors were taken from a female donor with Graves disease. The CDR3 runs from the conserved cysteine through the conserved F or W. A D gene is named only where the DNA matches it firmly. Size values are once, few and many counts, or a class for expanded clones, and some rows have none.

j_call v_call clone_size d_call cdr3_nt cdr3_aa
TRBJ2-5 TRBV6-1 many NA TGTGCCAGCAGTGAGTCGGACTACCAGGGGACCCAGTACTTC CASSESDYQGTQYF
TRBJ2-3 TRBV20-1 NA NA TGCAGTGCTCCCACCAACTCACTAGATACGCAGTATTTT CSAPTNSLDTQYF
TRBJ1-2 TRBV30 many NA TGTGCCTGGAGTAGCTACAGGCGTTATGGCTACACCTTC CAWSSYRRYGYTF
TRBJ2-2 TRBV3-1 NA TRBD2 TGTACCAGCAGCCAAGTTCCAGCGGGAATAATGAACACCGGGGAGCTGTTTTTT CTSSQVPAGIMNTGELFF
TRBJ2-7 TRBV13 NA NA TGTGCCAGCAGCTTAGACGCGGGACTCGAGCAGTACTTC CASSLDAGLEQYF
TRBJ2-7 TRBV6-1 NA TRBD1 TGTGCCAGCAGGACCCTCGGGACAGCCGAGCAGTACTTC CASRTLGTAEQYF
TRBJ1-5 TRBV27 few NA TGTGCCAGCAGTTTTTCTGGGGACAATCAGCCCCAGCATTTT CASSFSGDNQPQHF
TRBJ2-2 TRBV11-1 NA NA TGTGCCAGCAGCTCCCTGGGGGGCACGAACACCGGGGAGCTGTTTTTT CASSSLGGTNTGELFF
TRBJ1-5 TRBV2 many TRBD1 TGTGCCAGCAATAGGGACAGGACCCATAGCAATCAGCCCCAGCATTTT CASNRDRTHSNQPQHF
TRBJ1-2 TRBV10-3 few TRBD1 TGTGCCATCAAGACAGGGAACTATGGCTACACCTTC CAIKTGNYGYTF
TRBJ1-5 TRBV2 many NA TGTGCCAGCAGTGAGGTGCAACAGCCCCAGCATTTT CASSEVQQPQHF
TRBJ1-5 TRBV6-2/TRBV6-3 many NA TGTGCCAGCATAGGTACGTGGAGCAATCAGCCCCAGCATTTT CASIGTWSNQPQHF
TRBJ1-5 TRBV19 few NA TGTGCCAGTAGTCCCACCAGTGGGGGGAATCAGCCCCAGCATTTT CASSPTSGGNQPQHF
TRBJ1-1 TRBV18 NA NA TGTGCCAGCTCACCCGACAGGACCAAAGACACTGAAGCTTTCTTT CASSPDRTKDTEAFF
TRBJ1-2 TRBV5-1 NA TRBD1 TGCGCCAGCAGCTGGACAGGGGAAAGTGGCTACACCTTC CASSWTGESGYTF
TRBJ2-1 TRBV19 NA NA TGTGCCAGTAGTATAGACCTACTAGGTACGGGAAATGAGCAGTCCTTC CASSIDLLGTGNEQSF
TRBJ1-2 TRBV7-2 many NA TGTGCCAGCAGCTTAGTGGGCACAGAATATGGCTACACCTTC CASSLVGTEYGYTF
TRBJ1-5 TRBV12-3/TRBV12-4 NA NA TGTGCCAGCAGTTTATTCCGGGGGAATCAGCCCCAGCATTTT CASSLFRGNQPQHF
TRBJ1-2 TRBV7-9 NA TRBD1 TGTGCCAGCTCCTCGGTGGACAGGAGAAACAACTATGGCTACACCTTC CASSSVDRRNNYGYTF
TRBJ2-7 TRBV6-5 NA TRBD2 TGTGCCAGCAGTTACGGCGGGAGACTGTCCTACGAGCAGTACTTC CASSYGGRLSYEQYF
TRBJ2-5 TRBV6-1 many NA TGTGCCGCCCTACGGGAGTCGGCCCGGAAAGAGACCCAGTACTTC CAALRESARKETQYF
TRBJ2-5 TRBV6-2/TRBV6-3 few TRBD1 TGTGCCAGCAGTTACTCGCTTGGGACAGGGGGCGCCCGGGGAGAGACCCAGTACTTC CASSYSLGTGGARGETQYF
TRBJ1-5 TRBV18 NA NA TGTGCCAGCTCCCCTTTCCGATTGAGTTACAATCAGCCCCAGCATTTT CASSPFRLSYNQPQHF
TRBJ2-7 TRBV30 few TRBD2 TGTGCCTGGAGTGGCGGTAGCGGGAGCTACGAGCAGTACTTC CAWSGGSGSYEQYF
TRBJ1-5 TRBV6-2/TRBV6-3 NA NA TGTGCCAGCAGTTACGGTAATCAGCCCCAGCATTTT CASSYGNQPQHF
TRBJ2-3 TRBV6-1 NA NA TGTGCCAGCAGTGGTGGTATCGAAGAAAATACGCAGTATTTT CASSGGIEENTQYF
TRBJ2-5 TRBV20-1 NA NA TGCAGTGCTAGAGATCCGAAAAAAGGACAGCAAGAGACCCAGTACTTC CSARDPKKGQQETQYF
TRBJ1-5 TRBV7-2 many NA TGTGCCAGCAGCTTAGCGGGACCAGATCAGCCCCAGCATTTT CASSLAGPDQPQHF
TRBJ2-1 TRBV28 NA NA TGTGCCAGCCGCGCCAGGGTAGGTCTCAATGAGCAGTTCTTC CASRARVGLNEQFF
TRBJ2-7 TRBV10-3 NA NA TGTGCCATCAGTGAGTTTGCGTACGAGCAGTACTTC CAISEFAYEQYF
TRBJ1-5 TRBV2 many NA TGTGCCAGCAGTGAAGTAGGGGTGGGCAATCAGCCCCAGCATTTT CASSEVGVGNQPQHF
TRBJ1-6 TRBV19 NA TRBD1 TGTGCCAGTACCCCCCGGGACAGGGGGAGCTCCTATAATTCACCCCTCCACTTT CASTPRDRGSSYNSPLHF
TRBJ1-1 TRBV4-2 NA TRBD1 TGTGCCAGCAGCCATCTGGCGGGACAGGACATGAACACTGAAGCTTTCTTT CASSHLAGQDMNTEAFF
TRBJ1-2 TRBV7-2 many NA TGTGCCAGCAGATCCGGGCTCCGTAACTATGGCTACACCTTC CASRSGLRNYGYTF
TRBJ2-3 TRBV28 NA NA TGTGCCAGCAGTTCCCATGGTACTGGTACAGATACGCAGTATTTT CASSSHGTGTDTQYF
TRBJ2-2 TRBV4-2 NA NA TGTGCCAGCAGCCAAGAGTCACAGGGGAACACCGGGGAGCTGTTTTTT CASSQESQGNTGELFF